These T cell receptor beta chains were read from a single sample in a study of cytomegalovirus exposure and HLA in healthy donors. Some clones are missing from TCRdb's copy, which holds only in-frame ones; the method was immunoSEQ multiplex PCR. The table includes about 180,000 clones, around 84% detected once. Specimen: PBMCs. These receptors originate from a man aged 18 to 30 in good health and CMV-seropositive. CDR3s include the opening cysteine and the closing phenylalanine or tryptophan. A D gene is named only where the DNA matches it firmly. Rows give clone size only sometimes, using once, few, many, or a class for an expanded clone.

CDR3nt	CDR3aa	abundance	d_gene	v_gene	j_gene
TGTGCCACCAGCAGAGGTGGCGAGACCCAGTACTTC	CATSRGGETQYF	.	.	TRBV15	TRBJ2-5
TGTGCCAGCAGCTTGGGCGGAAATTCGGAGACCCAGTACTTC	CASSLGGNSETQYF	.	.	TRBV5-6	TRBJ2-5
TGTGCCAGCAGCTTAGCTAATTCTGCTAGCGGATTCTACGAGCAGTACTTC	CASSLANSASGFYEQYF	.	TRBD2	TRBV7-2	TRBJ2-7
TGTGCCGGTACTCAGCGGGGGCCCAAAGAGACCCAGTACTTC	CAGTQRGPKETQYF	.	TRBD2	TRBV2	TRBJ2-5
TGTGCCAGCAGCGCTGAGCTGAGATATGGCTACACCTTC	CASSAELRYGYTF	once	.	TRBV9	TRBJ1-2
TGCGCCAGCAGACCCTCCCTAGGGGCAACCGGGGAGCTGTTTTTT	CASRPSLGATGELFF	.	.	TRBV4-1	TRBJ2-2
TGTGCCAGCAGTCCCTGGCGGGGCGATGAAAAACTGTTTTTT	CASSPWRGDEKLFF	.	.	TRBV28	TRBJ1-4
TGTGCCAGCAGCTTAGAGCCACTTCGGGACATTCAGTACTTC	CASSLEPLRDIQYF	.	.	TRBV11-2	TRBJ2-4
TGTGCCAGCAGTCCCGGACGGGAGCAAGAGACCCAGTACTTC	CASSPGREQETQYF	.	.	TRBV5-4	TRBJ2-5
TGTGCCAGCAGCTTACGGGGTACCCAAGAGACCCAGTACTTC	CASSLRGTQETQYF	.	.	TRBV7-9	TRBJ2-5
TGTGCCAGCAGCTTGGGCGGCTTCACTACCTACAATGAGCAGTTCTTC	CASSLGGFTTYNEQFF	.	.	TRBV5-6	TRBJ2-1
TGTGCCAGCAGCTTGGGGTGGGCCAGCACAGATACGCAGTATTTT	CASSLGWASTDTQYF	.	.	TRBV5-8	TRBJ2-3
TGTGCCAGCAGTGAAGCGCGCGCAGGGGGCAGGTACGAGCAGTACTTC	CASSEARAGGRYEQYF	.	TRBD1	TRBV6-1	TRBJ2-7
TGTGCCAGCAGCTTGGCGGGCGAGCAGTACTTC	CASSLAGEQYF	few	.	TRBV7-2	TRBJ2-7
TGTGCCAGCATTCCCGGTGGGCAGACCACTGAAGCTTTCTTT	CASIPGGQTTEAFF	.	.	TRBV27	TRBJ1-1
TGTGCCAGCAGCTTAGGACAGGGGGCTGAAAAACTGTTTTTT	CASSLGQGAEKLFF	.	TRBD1	TRBV7-9	TRBJ1-4
TGTGCCAGCAGCCAAGATTACGGCCCGACTTCGAGCTCCTACAATGAGCAGTTCTTC	CASSQDYGPTSSSYNEQFF	.	.	TRBV4-2	TRBJ2-1
TGCGCCAGCAGCCCGGGACTAGCGGGGGGGTACCAAGAGACCCAGTACTTC	CASSPGLAGGYQETQYF	.	TRBD2	TRBV5-1	TRBJ2-5
TGTGCCAGCAGTGGAGGGGCGCTGGGGCCGGGGGAAAAACTGTTTTTT	CASSGGALGPGEKLFF	.	.	TRBV27	TRBJ1-4
TGTGCCAGCAGCTTATCTAGGGACAGCTATGGCTACACCTTC	CASSLSRDSYGYTF	once	TRBD1	TRBV7-9	TRBJ1-2
TGCGCCAGCAGTATTACAGGGGGCACCTACAATGAGCAGTTCTTC	CASSITGGTYNEQFF	.	TRBD1	TRBV5-1	TRBJ2-1
TGTGCCTGGAGGGGACAGGGGGCATTTAACACTGAAGCTTTCTTT	CAWRGQGAFNTEAFF	.	TRBD1	TRBV30	TRBJ1-1
TGTGCCAGCAGTGGGGACAGGGGAGAGACCCAGTACTTC	CASSGDRGETQYF	.	TRBD1	TRBV6-1	TRBJ2-5
TGTGCCAGCTCACCCACAACCCGGGTTGTCGCCTACGAGCAGTACTTC	CASSPTTRVVAYEQYF	.	.	TRBV18	TRBJ2-7
TGTGCCAGCAGCGTTGCTAGCGGGAGTTGGTTTGAGCAGTTCTTC	CASSVASGSWFEQFF	.	TRBD2	TRBV9	TRBJ2-1
TGTGCCAGCAGTCCGCTGGGGGGGGACAAAAACATTCAGTACTTC	CASSPLGGDKNIQYF	.	TRBD2	TRBV2	TRBJ2-4
TGTGCCAGCAGCTTAGTTCTCGGGGAACAGAAGAATGAAAAACTGTTTTTT	CASSLVLGEQKNEKLFF	.	.	TRBV11-2	TRBJ1-4
TGTGCCAGCAGCTCAAACACCGGGACTAGCGGGGGCGAGCAGTACTTC	CASSSNTGTSGGEQYF	.	TRBD2	TRBV9	TRBJ2-7
TGTGCCAGCAGCGGAAGGGGTAGCGGGGGGTACACCGGGGAGCTGTTTTTT	CASSGRGSGGYTGELFF	.	TRBD2	TRBV7-8	TRBJ2-2
TGTGCCTGGGGGAGGGATACGCAGTATTTT	CAWGRDTQYF	.	.	TRBV30	TRBJ2-3
TGTGCCAGCAGCTTGGCATTAACTAGCGGAGGGACGAGCAGCACAGATACGCAGTATTTT	CASSLALTSGGTSSTDTQYF	.	TRBD2	TRBV5-4	TRBJ2-3
TGTGCCAGCAGCCACGGGGGGGGGCTCGAGCAGTACTTC	CASSHGGGLEQYF	few	TRBD2	TRBV11-2	TRBJ2-7
TGTGCCAGCAGTTATCCGGGACTAGCGGGGGGAGGTGAGCAGTTCTTC	CASSYPGLAGGGEQFF	.	TRBD2	TRBV28	TRBJ2-1
TGTGCCAGCTCACCGACGGGGGACCCCGGTCAGCCCCAGCATTTT	CASSPTGDPGQPQHF	.	.	TRBV18	TRBJ1-5
TGTGCCAGCCGGCTTCGACAGGACAACTACGAGCAGTACTTC	CASRLRQDNYEQYF	few	.	TRBV6-6	TRBJ2-7